The TCR beta chain under discussion was sequenced for a study of cytomegalovirus exposure and HLA in healthy donors. Study overall: Tens of millions of unique TCRs from HLA-typed donors made up an early data release. Assignment to the Caucasian-associated ancestry cluster applied to roughly 80% of the roughly 400 genotyped donors.

Primers: 60 Vbeta forward and 13 Jbeta reverse. Profiled with immunoSEQ multiplex PCR; TCRdb holds only in-frame clones, not every one. Of 50,000 to 70,000 clones in the sample, 75% to 85% were seen once. The V segment lost 7 bases and the J segment 0 bases; nucleotides outside the gene matches: 14. CDR1 and CDR2 from the germline V gene are SGHTA and FQGNSA. This CDR3 region has 19 residues. About this clone: Its antigen is still unknown.

Study-wide points: Later analysis showed most CMV-associated TCR beta chains appearing HLA-restricted. Clonal expansion was found to be greater in HLA-associated TCR beta chains than in equally common others in a later analysis.

The rearrangement joins TRBV7-2 to TRBJ2-3, with TRBD2 matching over 12 bases. The specimen was PBMCs. This receptor was identified in a male donor in good health and CMV-seronegative. This chain's CDR3 is CASTDSYWTSGASTDTQYF. In DNA, the CDR3 is TGTGCCAGCACCGATTCGTACTGGACTAGCGGGGCCAGCACAGATACGCAGTATTTT.